A single sample gave rise to the 25 T cell receptor beta chains below, sequenced in a study of blood T cell repertoires in COVID-19. Sequenced by immunoSEQ multiplex PCR; TCRdb stores in-frame clones only, minus some. The sample lists hundreds of thousands of clones; about nine tenths were seen once. The sequenced sample consisted of peripheral blood. The receptor source for this set is a woman between 45 and 65 years old with COVID-19, enrolled during active disease.

In DNA form, the CDR3 reads TGTGCCAGCAGACGGGGGCGGGAGGGACTAAATGAGCAGTTCTTC. This translates into CASRRGREGLNEQFF. V usage is TRBV6-5 and J usage is TRBJ2-1; TRBD2 matches 9 bases. CDR3 length equals 15 residues. The germline V gene encodes CDR1 MNHEY and CDR2 SVGAGI. The V gene end was trimmed by 6 bases and the J gene end by 7 bases; junction bases not matched to a gene: 10.

V usage is TRBV5-4 and J usage is TRBJ2-7; 8 bases align to TRBD2. The trim removed 4 bases at V and 1 base at J, leaving 10 bases unmatched. Germline V gene lookup returns CDR1 SGHNT and CDR2 YYREEE (reference sequence). This CDR3 is 16 amino acids long. In nucleotides, the CDR3 is TGTGCCAGCAGCCCCAGTGCGGCGGGGGGTTCCTACGAGCAGTACTTC. Protein: CASSPSAAGGSYEQYF.

This clone was picked up a small number of times. This chain connects TRBV12-3 or TRBV12-4 to TRBJ1-1; tentative D call: TRBD1 (5 bases). The CDR3 spans 11 residues. Trimming took off 8 bases at V and 4 bases at J, with 8 bases between the two ends. The CDR3, as DNA: TGTGCCAGCCACGGGGGCACTGAAGCTTTCTTT. Protein: CASHGGTEAFF.

This clone was counted a few times. Here the CDR3 reads CASSPDRLDGYTF. In nucleotides, the CDR3 is TGTGCCAGCTCACCGGACAGGTTGGATGGCTACACCTTC. The V call is TRBV18, the J call TRBJ1-2; TRBD1 agrees at 7 bases. Germline V CDR1 and CDR2: KGHSH, LQKENI. With 3 bases clipped from V and 6 bases from J, the junction kept 4 bases outside the gene matches. This CDR3 is built from 13 residues.

The rearrangement uses TRBV11-2 and TRBJ2-7; tentatively, D is TRBD1 (6 bases). CDR1 and CDR2 (germline): SGHAT, FQNNGV. Trimming shortened V by 7 bases and J by 0 bases, and 16 bases separated the two germline ends. The CDR3 totals 15 residues. The CDR3 nucleotides are TGTGCCAGCACCAGACAAGGGGGAACCTCCTACGAGCAGTACTTC. Amino acid sequence: CASTRQGGTSYEQYF.

The chain couples TRBV24-1 to TRBJ2-2, with D possibly being TRBD1 (6 bases). Germline V gene data show CDR1 as KGHDR and CDR2 as SFDVKD. V lost 7 bases and J lost 3, with 11 bases in between. The CDR3 spans 14 residues. The chain's CDR3 is CATRGAGDTGELFF. CDR3 nucleotides: TGTGCCACCAGGGGGGCAGGGGACACCGGGGAGCTGTTTTTT.

The chain joins TRBV7-9 to TRBJ2-7, with 8 bases lining up with TRBD1. CDR1 is SEHNR, CDR2 FQNEAQ, per germline (reference sequence). The CDR3 is made up of 12 amino acids. Unmatched junction bases numbered 0, after V lost 3 bases and J lost 5 bases. CDR3 sequence: CASSLTGDEQYF. CDR3 in DNA: TGTGCCAGCAGCTTGACAGGGGACGAGCAGTACTTC.

In this sample, this clone turned up once. The chain has TRBV4-3 and TRBJ2-5; 10 bases match TRBD1. Germline loops: CDR1 LGHNA, CDR2 YSLEER. The CDR3 extends over 16 amino acids. With V trimmed by 4 bases and J by 4 bases, 9 bases remained unmatched. CDR3 sequence (DNA): TGCGCCAGCAGCCGGTCCGGGACAGGGGCCAGAGAGACCCAGTACTTC. It translates to CASSRSGTGARETQYF.

This clone appeared a single time. The chain employs TRBV10-1 and TRBJ2-7, with D tentatively TRBD1 (6 bases). Trimming took off 7 bases at V and 3 bases at J, with 16 bases between the two ends. Germline CDR1 is WNHNN and CDR2 is SYGVQD (reference sequence). The CDR3 is made up of 14 amino acids. CDR3 nucleotide sequence: TGCGCCAGCAACAACAGGGAAACCCTCTACGAGCAGTACTTC. This sequence encodes CASNNRETLYEQYF.

This sequence joins TRBV27 and TRBJ1-5; TRBD1 matches 8 bases. Trimming at V came to 4 bases and at J to 3 bases, leaving 11 bases not matched to a gene. The germline gives CDR1 MNHEY, CDR2 SMNVEV (reference sequence). This CDR3 is 17 amino acids long. CDR3 DNA: TGTGCCAGCAGTTCCCAACACAGACAGGGGATCAATCAGCCCCAGCATTTT. Its protein is CASSSQHRQGINQPQHF.

This rearrangement joins TRBV5-1 to TRBJ2-7; 11 nucleotides line up with TRBD2. This CDR3 is 17 amino acids long. Germline lookup yields CDR1 SGHRS and CDR2 YFSETQ. V shed 1 base, J shed 0 bases, and the junction held 6 bases outside the gene matches. In DNA form, the CDR3 reads TGCGCCAGCAGCTTGACTAGCGGGAGACCCGGCTCCTACGAGCAGTACTTC. As protein: CASSLTSGRPGSYEQYF.

The chain employs TRBV5-6 and TRBJ2-3; 8 nucleotides line up with TRBD1. The CDR3 is made up of 16 amino acids. The V segment lost 0 bases and the J segment 4 bases; nucleotides outside the gene matches: 7. From germline, CDR1 is SGHDT and CDR2 YYEEEE. The CDR3 protein is CASSLVGTGGPDTQYF. CDR3 sequence (DNA): TGTGCCAGCAGCTTGGTAGGGACAGGAGGTCCAGATACGCAGTATTTT.

CDR3 sequence (DNA): TGTGCCATCAGTTATACTACCGTCGGGACCCAGTACTTC. Encoded protein: CAISYTTVGTQYF. This chain joins TRBV10-3 and TRBJ2-5; D gene ambiguous. This CDR3 comprises 13 residues. Germline values: CDR1 ENHRY, CDR2 SYGVKD. Trimming cost V 5 bases and J 7 bases, with 14 bases left between them.

The chain couples TRBV7-2 to TRBJ1-2, with 7 bases identical to TRBD1. The germline V gene encodes CDR1 SGHTA and CDR2 FQGNSA. This CDR3 comprises 15 residues. V trimming: 1 base; J trimming: 2 bases; junction bases outside the gene matches: 4. The CDR3 sequence: CASSLVGTENYGYTF. Written as DNA, the CDR3 is TGTGCCAGCAGCTTAGTGGGGACAGAGAACTATGGCTACACCTTC.

This sequence joins TRBV2 and TRBJ2-1, with 8 bases aligning to TRBD2. CDR1 is SNHLY, CDR2 FYNNEI, per germline. Trimming removed 5 bases from V and 5 bases from J; junction bases left unmatched: 8. The CDR3 is 15 residues long. The CDR3 loop reads CASSSGLVGHNEQFF. CDR3 in DNA: TGTGCCAGCAGTTCGGGACTAGTTGGTCACAATGAGCAGTTCTTC.

The rearrangement links TRBV18 to TRBJ1-2; D ambiguous. CDR3 length equals 14 residues. The V gene's germline CDR1 is KGHSH and CDR2 LQKENI. The V end was cut by 0 bases, the J end by 4 bases, with 9 bases between. In DNA, the CDR3 is TGTGCCAGCTCACCACCGGGCAGAGCCTATGGCTACACCTTC. This encodes CASSPPGRAYGYTF.

The J gene is TRBJ2-6, the V gene TRBV19, with a tentative D call TRBD1 (5 bases). This CDR3 has 18 residues. Germline CDR1 and CDR2: LNHDA and SQIVND (reference sequence). Trimming took 6 bases from V and 0 from J, leaving 18 bases between them. The CDR3 protein is CASRAVGQIFSGANVLTF. CDR3 in DNA: TGTGCCAGTAGGGCGGTGGGGCAGATCTTCTCTGGGGCCAACGTCCTGACTTTC. The whole variable domain, filled in from reference TRBV19 and TRBJ2-6, reads DGGITQSPKYLFRKEGQNVTLSCEQNLNHDAMYWYRQDPGQGLRLIYYSQIVNDFQKGDIAEGYSVSREKKESFPLTVTSAQKNPTAFYLCASRAVGQIFSGANVLTFGAGSRLTVL.

The gene calls are TRBV3-1 (or the pseudogene TRBV3-2) and TRBJ2-5; D is ambiguous. The germline V and J ends were trimmed by 2 bases and 6 bases, with 16 bases remaining between them. The CDR3 contains 15 residues. Germline lookup yields CDR1 LGHDT and CDR2 YNNKEL (reference sequence). The CDR3 sequence: CASSQPKEPWQTQYF. CDR3 DNA: TGTGCCAGCAGCCAACCCAAGGAGCCCTGGCAGACCCAGTACTTC.

This clone turned up a few times. This chain uses TRBV5-4 with TRBJ2-2; a possible D gene is TRBD2 (5 bases). The CDR3 has 13 residues. V was shortened by 0 bases and J by 7 bases, with 7 bases between the two germline ends. The germline gives CDR1 SGHNT, CDR2 YYREEE (reference sequence). Here the CDR3 reads CASSLASGGELFF. Here the CDR3 DNA reads TGTGCCAGCAGCTTGGCCAGCGGCGGGGAGCTGTTTTTT.

The chain is built from TRBV4-1 and TRBJ2-6; 9 positions agree with TRBD1. CDR1 and CDR2 (germline): MGHRA, YSYEKL. There are 17 residues in the CDR3. Trimming cost V 4 bases and J 2 bases; bases outside gene matches: 6. The CDR3 sequence is CASSLQGAGAGANVLTF. The CDR3 region has the DNA TGCGCCAGCAGCCTACAGGGGGCTGGGGCTGGGGCCAACGTCCTGACTTTC.

The CDR3 sequence is CATSRDRGHGYGYTF. The CDR3 nucleotides read TGTGCCACCAGCAGAGACAGGGGGCACGGCTATGGCTACACCTTC. The V and J genes are TRBV15 and TRBJ1-2, with 8 nucleotides matching TRBD1. The trim removed 0 bases at V and 4 bases at J, leaving 4 bases unmatched. The CDR3 loop spans 15 amino acids. Germline CDR1 reads LNHNV; CDR2 reads YYDKDF (reference sequence). The whole variable domain, remainder taken from reference TRBV15 and TRBJ1-2, is DAMVIQNPRYQVTQFGKPVTLSCSQTLNHNVMYWYQQKSSQAPKLLFHYYDKDFNNEADTPDNFQSRRPNTSFCFLDIRSPGLGDTAMYLCATSRDRGHGYGYTFGSGTRLTVV.

The chain joins TRBV20-1 to TRBJ1-2; D remains ambiguous. CDR1 is DFQATT and CDR2 is SNEGSKA in the germline V gene (reference sequence). CDR3 length: 11 amino acids. The ends were cut back, 6 bases at V and 2 bases at J, with 7 bases in the middle. The CDR3 DNA reads TGCAGTGCCACAGAAAACTATGGCTACACCTTC. Protein product: CSATENYGYTF.

The V gene is TRBV18, the J gene TRBJ1-5, with D possibly matching TRBD1 (5 bases). The CDR3 has 17 residues. Trimming removed 6 bases at V and 3 bases at J, with 21 bases between. Germline CDR1 KGHSH, CDR2 LQKENI. CDR3 nucleotide sequence: TGTGCCAGCTCTTCCAGCGGGTTAATCGGGGCCAATCAGCCCCAGCATTTT. As protein: CASSSSGLIGANQPQHF.

The chain employs TRBV24-1 and TRBJ2-1; D remains unclear. Germline V CDR1 and CDR2: KGHDR, SFDVKD. The CDR3 has 14 residues. V dropped 3 bases and J dropped 4 bases, with 9 bases sitting between them. Here the CDR3 DNA reads TGTGCCACCAGTGATCCAACATTGTACAATGAGCAGTTCTTC. Residues: CATSDPTLYNEQFF.

Only one count was recorded for this clone. This chain connects TRBV9 to TRBJ2-1; TRBD2 aligns across 13 bases. This CDR3 comprises 17 residues. Per the germline V gene, CDR1 is SGDLS and CDR2 is YYNGEE. V dropped 4 bases and J dropped 3; count of bases not matched to a gene: 7. For the CDR3, the DNA is TGTGCCAGCAGCCTTGGACTAGCGGGAGCCGGCTACAATGAGCAGTTCTTC. It is translated as CASSLGLAGAGYNEQFF.